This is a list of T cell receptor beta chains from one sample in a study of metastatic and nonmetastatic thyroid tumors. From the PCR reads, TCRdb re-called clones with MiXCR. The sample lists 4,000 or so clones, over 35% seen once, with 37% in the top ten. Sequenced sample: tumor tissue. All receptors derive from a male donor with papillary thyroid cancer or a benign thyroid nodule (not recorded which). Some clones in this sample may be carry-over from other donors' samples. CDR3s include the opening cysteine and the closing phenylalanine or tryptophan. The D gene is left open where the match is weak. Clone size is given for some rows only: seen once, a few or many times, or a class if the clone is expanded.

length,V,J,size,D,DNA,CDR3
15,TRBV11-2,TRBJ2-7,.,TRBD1,TGTGCCAGCAGCTTAGATACAGGGGGGACCTACGAGCAGTACTTC,CASSLDTGGTYEQYF
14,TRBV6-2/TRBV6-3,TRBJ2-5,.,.,TGTGCCAGCAGTTACTCGGCGAACGGGGAGACCCAGTACTTC,CASSYSANGETQYF
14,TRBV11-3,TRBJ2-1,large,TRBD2,TGTGCCAGCAGCTTAGCAGCGGGAGTCAATGAGCAGTTCTTC,CASSLAAGVNEQFF
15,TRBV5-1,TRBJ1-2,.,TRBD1,TGCGCCAGCAGCTTCTCGACAGGGGGTTCCTATGGCTACACCTTC,CASSFSTGGSYGYTF
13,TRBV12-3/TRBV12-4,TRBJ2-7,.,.,TGTGCCAGCAGTTGGGCCTTATCCTACGAGCAGTACTTC,CASSWALSYEQYF
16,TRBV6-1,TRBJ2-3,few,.,TGTGCCAGCAGTGAAAGCCAGGGGGGCCTCACAGATACGCAGTATTTT,CASSESQGGLTDTQYF
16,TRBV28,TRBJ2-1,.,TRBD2,TGTGCCAGCAGTTTGGGGCTAGCGGGACGAGTCAATGAGCAGTTCTTC,CASSLGLAGRVNEQFF
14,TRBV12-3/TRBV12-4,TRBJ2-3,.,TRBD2,TGTGCCAGCAGTTTAGCGGGAGGGAGTAATACGCAGTATTTT,CASSLAGGSNTQYF
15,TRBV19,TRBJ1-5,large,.,TGTGCCAGTTTAGCCTGGGGGGAAAGCAATCAGCCCCAGCATTTT,CASLAWGESNQPQHF
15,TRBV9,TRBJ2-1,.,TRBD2,TGTGCCAGCAGCGGTGCAAGGGAGGGATCTTTGGAGCAGTTCTTC,CASSGAREGSLEQFF
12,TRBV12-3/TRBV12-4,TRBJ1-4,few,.,TGTGCCAGCAGAGCACCGGGTGAAAAACTGTTTTTT,CASRAPGEKLFF
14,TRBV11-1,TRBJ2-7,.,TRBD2,TGTGCCAGCAGCTTAGGAGGAGCGGGGTACGAGCAGTACTTC,CASSLGGAGYEQYF
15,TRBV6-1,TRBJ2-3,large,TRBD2,TGTGCCAGCGCCCCCCTAGCGGGCCTCACAGATACGCAGTATTTT,CASAPLAGLTDTQYF
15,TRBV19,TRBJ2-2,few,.,TGTGCCAGTAGTATTGGTGGGACAAACACCGGGGAGCTGTTTTTT,CASSIGGTNTGELFF
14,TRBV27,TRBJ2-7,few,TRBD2,TGTGCCAGCACCCCACTAGCGGGAGACGACGAGCAGTACTTC,CASTPLAGDDEQYF
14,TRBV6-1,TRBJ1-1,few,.,TGTGCCAGCAGTGAAGTTGCCCGGAACACTGAAGCTTTCTTT,CASSEVARNTEAFF
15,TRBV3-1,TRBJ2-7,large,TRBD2,TGTGCCAGCAGCCAGGCTAGCGGTAACTTCTACGAGCAGTACTTC,CASSQASGNFYEQYF
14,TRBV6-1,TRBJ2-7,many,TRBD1,TGTGCCAGCTCAAGGGACAGGAATACCTACGAGCAGTACTTC,CASSRDRNTYEQYF
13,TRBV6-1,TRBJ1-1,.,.,TGTGCCAGCAACCCCGGGGATAGCACTGAAGCTTTCTTT,CASNPGDSTEAFF
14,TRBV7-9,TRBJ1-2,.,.,TGTGCCAGCAGCTCCTCGGAACCTAACTATGGCTACACCTTC,CASSSSEPNYGYTF
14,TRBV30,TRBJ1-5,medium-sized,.,TGTGCCTGGAGTACCGGGACTCCGGGGCAGCCCCAGCATTTT,CAWSTGTPGQPQHF
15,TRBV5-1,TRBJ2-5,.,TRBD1,TGCGCCAGCAGCTCCCGGACAGGGGGCGGAGAGACCCAGTACTTC,CASSSRTGGGETQYF
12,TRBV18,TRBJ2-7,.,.,TGTGCCAGCTCACAAGAGGGACACGAGCAGTACTTC,CASSQEGHEQYF
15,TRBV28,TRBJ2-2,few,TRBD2,TGTGCCAGCAGTTCCGGGAGGCTTCCCACCGGGGAGCTGTTTTTT,CASSSGRLPTGELFF